This is a list of T cell receptor beta chains from one sample in a study of vaccination effects on CD4 cells after COVID-19. Their antigens are not known. The assay was immunoSEQ multiplex PCR, and TCRdb's table has in-frame clones only and misses some. The sample contains about 45,000 clones, roughly four fifths of which appear only once. The input for sequencing was CD4+ T cells from PBMCs cultured with a peptide pool, taken before COVID-19 vaccination. Receptors originate from a human donor who had a prior SARS-CoV-2 infection. The conserved cysteine and the conserved F or W are not part of the CDR3 here. Expanded clones are given a class, and other clones once, few, many or no size at all.

V gene	clone size	J gene	CDR3 protein
TRBV24-1	NA	TRBJ2-1	ATSDFRSSGRGNEQF
TRBV6-5	NA	TRBJ1-1	ASSYSEGIPEAF
TRBV7-2	NA	TRBJ2-5	ASSLTAYQETQY
TRBV7-2	NA	TRBJ2-7	ASSFASHKDYEQY
TRBV20-1	NA	TRBJ1-5	SASGRGGQPQH
TRBV3-1/TRBV3-2	once	TRBJ2-7	ASSFWTGGSYEQY
TRBV2	NA	TRBJ1-1	ATVRAVNTEAF
TRBV4-2	NA	TRBJ2-7	ASSTRGTAISHEQY
TRBV24-1	NA	TRBJ2-1	ATSDTGLYNEQF
TRBV9	few	TRBJ1-2	ASRTSGNYGYT
TRBV7-2	few	TRBJ2-1	ASSLDIFSTGQF
TRBV30	NA	TRBJ2-5	AWSGLAGFETQY
TRBV7-2	NA	TRBJ2-7	ASSPSSYEQY
TRBV9	NA	TRBJ1-1	ASATGTNTEAF
TRBV6-5	NA	TRBJ1-2	ASSSGTANYGYT